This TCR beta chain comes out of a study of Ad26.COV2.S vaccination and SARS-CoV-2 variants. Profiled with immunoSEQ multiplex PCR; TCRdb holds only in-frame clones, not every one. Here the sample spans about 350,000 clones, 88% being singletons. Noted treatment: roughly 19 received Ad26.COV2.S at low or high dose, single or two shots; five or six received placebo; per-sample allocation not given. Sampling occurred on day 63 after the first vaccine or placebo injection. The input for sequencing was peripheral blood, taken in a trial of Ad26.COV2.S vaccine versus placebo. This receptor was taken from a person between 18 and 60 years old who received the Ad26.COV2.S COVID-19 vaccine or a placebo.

The CDR3 reads CASSPGAAGTEAFF. The CDR3 coding sequence is TGTGCCAGCAGTCCAGGGGCAGCGGGAACTGAAGCTTTCTTT. The rearrangement links TRBV7-8 to TRBJ1-1; D may be TRBD1 (6 bases). The CDR3 extends over 14 amino acids. Germline V gene data show CDR1 as SGHVS and CDR2 as FQNEAQ. Trimming removed 6 bases from V and 5 bases from J, with 16 bases in between. Full variable domain (outside the CDR3, taken from reference TRBV7-8 and TRBJ1-1): GAGVSQSPRYKVAKRGQDVALRCDPISGHVSLFWYQQALGQGPEFLTYFQNEAQLDKSGLPSDRFFAERPEGSVSTLKIQRTQQEDSAVYLCASSPGAAGTEAFFGQGTRLTVV.